A single sample gave rise to the 8 T cell receptor beta chains below, sequenced in a study of long-term antiretroviral therapy in people with HIV. They ran version v3.0 of the immunoSEQ assay at survey level. Method: immunoSEQ multiplex PCR; TCRdb's copy keeps in-frame clones and lacks some. The sample has approximately 15,000 clones, roughly four fifths seen once. Source: unsorted PBMCs, taken 0.1 years after starting antiretroviral therapy. These TCRs come from a man between 18 and 35 years old with HIV.

The chain carries TRBV5-4 and TRBJ2-7; 13 positions agree with TRBD2. The V gene end was trimmed by 4 bases and the J gene end by 2 bases; junction bases not matched to a gene: 15. There are 19 residues in the CDR3. Germline lookup yields CDR1 SGHNT and CDR2 YYREEE (reference sequence). The CDR3 is CASSGTPGLAGLRAYEQYF. The CDR3 DNA reads as TGTGCCAGCAGCGGAACCCCGGGACTAGCGGGATTAAGGGCCTACGAGCAGTACTTC.

The chain uses TRBV4-3 and TRBJ2-5; D may correspond to TRBD1 or TRBD2 (5 bases each). Germline loops: CDR1 LGHNA, CDR2 YSLEER. The CDR3 is 15 amino acids. Between the trimmed V and J ends, which lost 0 bases and 2 bases, there was a span of 10 bases. The CDR3 DNA reads as TGCGCCAGCAGCCAAGAGGGACGGCCACAAGAGACCCAGTACTTC. It specifies CASSQEGRPQETQYF.

This clone was observed a single time. V usage is TRBV4-3 and J usage is TRBJ1-1; TRBD1 is a possible D gene (5 bases). V was shortened by 0 bases and J by 3 bases, with 11 bases between the two germline ends. The CDR3 totals 15 residues. Germline V lookup: CDR1 LGHNA, CDR2 YSLEER. CDR3 residues: CASSQEGGEHTEAFF. The CDR3 nucleotides read TGCGCCAGCAGCCAAGAGGGGGGGGAACACACTGAAGCTTTCTTT.

The chain uses TRBV12-5 and TRBJ1-1, with a tentative D call TRBD1 (5 bases). The V end was cut by 3 bases, the J end by 3 bases, with 20 bases between. This CDR3 is 17 amino acids long. Germline CDR1 and CDR2: LGHNT and FRNRAP. CDR3: CASGLGGSGMGDTEAFF. The CDR3 DNA sequence: TGTGCTAGTGGTTTAGGCGGTTCGGGGATGGGGGACACTGAAGCTTTCTTT.

The chain joins TRBV28 to TRBJ2-3, with D hard to call. Trimming left V 6 bases short and J 4 bases short, with 5 bases between. This CDR3 is built from 11 residues. Germline V CDR1 and CDR2: MDHEN, SYDVKM. Written as DNA, the CDR3 is TGTGCCAGCAGATATGCAGATACGCAGTATTTT. Amino acid sequence: CASRYADTQYF.

The rearrangement uses TRBV5-1 and TRBJ2-3; D possibly matches TRBD1 or TRBD2 (6 bases each). V was trimmed by 1 base and J by 5 bases, leaving 17 bases between them. The CDR3 contains 16 residues. Germline V CDR1 and CDR2: SGHRS, YFSETQ. For the CDR3, the DNA is TGCGCCAGCAGCTTGACCGGGACGGGGGCATTAGATACGCAGTATTTT. Encoded protein: CASSLTGTGALDTQYF. The full variable domain, in which reference TRBV5-1 and TRBJ2-3 provide the parts outside the CDR3, is KAGVTQTPRYLIKTRGQQVTLSCSPISGHRSVSWYQQTPGQGLQFLFEYFSETQRNKGNFPGRFSGRQFSNSRSEMNVSTLELGDSALYLCASSLTGTGALDTQYFGPGTRLTVL.

This clone was detected a few times. The J gene is TRBJ1-2, the V gene TRBV9; D might be TRBD1 (6 bases). This CDR3 is 16 amino acids long. Germline V gene data show CDR1 as SGDLS and CDR2 as YYNGEE. Trimming cost V 4 bases and J 5 bases, with 21 bases left between them. CDR3: CASSMGLGTRFYGYTF. DNA of the CDR3: TGTGCCAGCAGCATGGGGCTGGGGACAAGGTTTTATGGCTACACCTTC.

The chain uses TRBV4-2 and TRBJ1-2; tentative D call: TRBD1 (5 bases). Germline-derived CDR1 and CDR2 are LGHNA and YNFKEQ. Trimming removed 0 bases at V and 5 bases at J, with 28 bases between. The CDR3 runs 20 residues. As DNA, the CDR3 is TGTGCCAGCAGCCAAGAAGGTGGTGAACCGTCATCCAGGGCCCCTTATGGCTACACCTTC. Its translation: CASSQEGGEPSSRAPYGYTF.